This section outlines one T cell receptor beta chain sequence together with its context. Via MiXCR, TCRdb re-called the RT-PCR reads, giving one row per CDR3 protein. The table records hundreds of thousands of distinct CDR3 sequences, approximately 15% of them present only once. Sequenced input: memory CD4+ T cells from blood. The receptor was isolated from a female donor in good health, serving as a healthy control.

CDR3 protein: CASSPTLGNQPQHF. The CDR3, as DNA: TGTGCCAGCTCACCGACTCTCGGGAATCAGCCCCAGCATTTT. The chain uses TRBV18 and TRBJ1-5; D is uncertain. This CDR3 region has 14 residues. The germline V and J ends were trimmed by 3 bases and 4 bases, with 10 bases remaining between them. Looked up from germline, CDR1 is KGHSH and CDR2 is LQKENI.